This T cell receptor (beta chain) was identified during a study of cytomegalovirus exposure and HLA in healthy donors. The PCR made use of 60 Vbeta and 13 Jbeta primers. The data were produced by immunoSEQ multiplex PCR, yet TCRdb's version contains in-frame clones alone and is incomplete. The sample records under 90,000 clones, over 70% being singletons. This clone was observed a handful of times. V gave up 4 bases and J gave up 5 bases, with 14 bases separating them. The CDR3 runs 14 residues. Germline CDR1 reads ENHRY; CDR2 reads SYGVKD. The donors, nominally healthy at sampling, likely had unrecorded immune exposures.

The TCR originated in a man between 40 and 49 years old in good health and CMV-seropositive. The genes are TRBV10-3 and TRBJ1-2; TRBD1 is a possible D gene (5 bases). Sequences were obtained from PBMCs. In DNA form, the CDR3 reads TGTGCCATCAGTGTGACAGAGAGTGGGTATGGCTACACCTTC. Its translation is CAISVTESGYGYTF.